The entry that follows covers one T cell receptor (beta chain) sequence. Thyroid surgery had not been preceded by any treatment in any patient. The entry originates in a study of metastatic and nonmetastatic thyroid tumors. V lost 4 bases and J lost 1, with 10 bases in between. The CDR3 totals 13 residues. Germline CDR1 DFQATT, CDR2 SNEGSKA (reference sequence). Using MiXCR, TCRdb re-called clones from the PCR reads. The sample lists roughly 4,000 clones; 35% to 40% were seen once. Sample: tumor tissue. The source of this sequence is a male donor with papillary thyroid cancer or a benign thyroid nodule (not recorded which). Some clones in this sample may be carry-over from other donors' samples. The chain is built from TRBV20-1 and TRBJ1-1; D is undetermined. The CDR3 nucleotides are TGCAGTGCTATGAGCTCCAGGAACACTGAAGCTTTCTTT. Translating it yields CSAMSSRNTEAFF.